These 25 T cell receptor beta chains came from one sample sequenced in a study of Tregs in tolerant kidney transplant recipients. Assay: immunoSEQ multiplex PCR; the TCRdb copy retains only in-frame clones and omits some. Of 85,000 to 90,000 clones in the sample, around nine tenths were seen once. Input material: CD8+ T cells from blood. Receptors originate from a human donor in good health.

The chain joins TRBV7-8 to TRBJ1-2, with TRBD1 matching over 8 bases. CDR1 and CDR2 from the germline V gene are SGHVS and FQNEAQ. The CDR3 is made up of 16 amino acids. V lost 4 bases and J lost 4; bases outside the gene matches: 11. The chain's CDR3 is CASSWVSWTGPYGYTF. The CDR3 DNA reads as TGTGCCAGCAGCTGGGTCTCCTGGACAGGGCCCTATGGCTACACCTTC.

This clone came up once. The V gene is TRBV5-4, the J gene TRBJ2-7; 11 bases agree with TRBD2. V trimming: 4 bases; J trimming: 4 bases; junction bases outside the gene matches: 13. The germline V gene has CDR1 SGHNT and CDR2 YYREEE (reference sequence). CDR3 length equals 17 residues. The CDR3 coding sequence is TGTGCCAGCAGCATCCGGGTAGCGGGGGGGCCGGTGTACGAGCAGTACTTC. Translated, it gives CASSIRVAGGPVYEQYF.

This sequence joins TRBV7-9 and TRBJ1-2, with 8 positions matching TRBD1. The germline CDR1 and CDR2 sequences are SEHNR and FQNEAQ (reference sequence). Germline trimming cut 5 bases from V and 4 bases from J; bases unmatched to any gene: 6. The CDR3 has 14 residues. CDR3 in amino acids: CASSQDRESYGYTF. The DNA for the CDR3 is TGTGCCAGCAGCCAGGACAGGGAGAGCTATGGCTACACCTTC. Combining the CDR3 with reference TRBV7-9 and TRBJ1-2 gives the whole variable domain DTGVSQNPRHKITKRGQNVTFRCDPISEHNRLYWYRQTLGQGPEFLTYFQNEAQLEKSRLLSDRFSAERPKGSFSTLEIQRTEQGDSAMYLCASSQDRESYGYTFGSGTRLTVV.

The chain uses TRBV19 and TRBJ1-1; a possible D gene is TRBD1 (5 bases). This CDR3 has 13 residues. The V gene lost 1 base and the J gene lost 5 bases, with 8 bases spanning the gap. Germline lookup yields CDR1 LNHDA and CDR2 SQIVND (reference sequence). The CDR3 DNA sequence: TGTGCCAGTAGTATAGGGGGGGAGACTGAAGCTTTCTTT. Protein sequence: CASSIGGETEAFF.

The chain employs TRBV27 and TRBJ2-1; 12 bases match TRBD2. CDR1 and CDR2 from the germline V gene are MNHEY and SMNVEV (reference sequence). The CDR3 runs 16 residues. V was pared by 3 bases and J by 6 bases, with 6 bases of the junction left unmatched. The CDR3 DNA reads TGTGCCAGCAGTTTGATCGGACTAGCGGGACTCAATGAGCAGTTCTTC. This encodes CASSLIGLAGLNEQFF.

This rearrangement joins TRBV19 to TRBJ1-2; TRBD1 matches 8 bases. This CDR3 has 15 residues. The trim removed 0 bases at V and 6 bases at J, leaving 6 bases unmatched. The germline CDR1 and CDR2 sequences are LNHDA and SQIVND (reference sequence). CDR3 DNA: TGTGCCAGTAGTATAGACCCAGGGGGCATGAATGGCTACACCTTC. Protein: CASSIDPGGMNGYTF.

This chain joins TRBV30 and TRBJ1-1, with TRBD1 as a possible D gene (6 bases). Trimming removed 4 bases from V and 4 bases from J, with 13 bases in between. The CDR3 length is 13 residues. The germline CDR1 and CDR2 sequences are GTSNPN and SVGIG (reference sequence). CDR3 loop: CAWNLDSLTEAFF. The DNA of the CDR3 is TGTGCCTGGAATCTGGACAGCCTCACTGAAGCTTTCTTT.

Worth noting for this clone: Other DNA sequences from this sample encode an identical CDR3 as well. This chain joins TRBV11-3 and TRBJ2-3; D not certain. The germline V gene encodes CDR1 SGHNT and CDR2 YENEEA. The length of the CDR3 is 12 residues. V shed 0 bases and J shed 6 bases, with 4 bases lying between them. The CDR3 protein is CASSLDGDTQYF. The CDR3 DNA reads TGTGCCAGCAGCTTAGATGGGGATACGCAGTATTTT. The full variable domain, in which reference TRBV11-3 and TRBJ2-3 provide the parts outside the CDR3, is EAGVVQSPRYKIIEKKQPVAFWCNPISGHNTLYWYLQNLGQGPELLIRYENEEAVDDSQLPKDRFSAERLKGVDSTLKIQPAELGDSAVYLCASSLDGDTQYFGPGTRLTVL.

The chain employs TRBV4-2 and TRBJ1-2; D not certain. Trimming shortened V by 5 bases and J by 6 bases, and 16 bases separated the two germline ends. The CDR3 loop spans 14 amino acids. The germline CDR1 and CDR2 sequences are LGHNA and YNFKEQ. The CDR3 is CASSKAGLRDGYTF. The DNA for the CDR3 is TGTGCCAGCAGCAAAGCGGGTCTCCGAGATGGCTACACCTTC.

V is TRBV7-3 and J is TRBJ1-6; possibly TRBD1 for D (6 bases). Germline values: CDR1 SGHTA, CDR2 FQGTGA. The length of the CDR3 is 14 residues. V lost 0 bases, J lost 10 bases, and 10 bases lay in between. CDR3 residues: CASSLTGGGSPLHF. The CDR3 DNA reads TGTGCCAGCAGCTTAACCGGGGGCGGATCACCCCTCCACTTT. The variable domain in full, with the rest retrieved from reference TRBV7-3 and TRBJ1-6, is GAGVSQTPSNKVTEKGKYVELRCDPISGHTALYWYRQSLGQGPEFLIYFQGTGAADDSGLPNDRFFAVRPEGSVSTLKIQRTERGDSAVYLCASSLTGGGSPLHFGNGTRLTVT.

The rearrangement links TRBV10-2 to TRBJ2-5; D may be TRBD1 (6 bases). The germline V gene has CDR1 WSHSY and CDR2 SAAADI. This CDR3 has 12 amino acids. Trimming pared 7 bases from V and 2 bases from J, leaving 8 bases between. The DNA of the CDR3 is TGCGCCAGCAAGGGGGTTCAAGAGACCCAGTACTTC. This codes for CASKGVQETQYF.

V and J are TRBV11-2 and TRBJ2-4; no clear D. Germline V CDR1 and CDR2: SGHAT, FQNNGV. Trimming removed 4 bases at V and 11 bases at J, with 12 bases between. The CDR3 loop spans 12 amino acids. CDR3: CASSSSPVVQYF. Here the CDR3 DNA reads TGTGCCAGCAGCTCCTCTCCGGTTGTTCAGTACTTC.

The chain joins TRBV15 to TRBJ2-2; 7 nucleotides line up with TRBD1. Germline V lookup: CDR1 LNHNV, CDR2 YYDKDF (reference sequence). V dropped 1 base and J dropped 4; count of bases not matched to a gene: 6. The CDR3 length is 16 residues. CDR3 amino acids: CATSRVGDRFTGELFF. The CDR3 bases are TGTGCCACCAGCAGAGTTGGGGACAGATTCACCGGGGAGCTGTTTTTT.

The rearrangement links TRBV5-6 to TRBJ2-7; a possible D gene is TRBD1 (6 bases). The germline CDR1 and CDR2 sequences are SGHDT and YYEEEE. With 4 bases removed from V and 3 bases from J, the gap between germline ends came to 14 bases. This CDR3 is built from 14 residues. The CDR3 DNA sequence: TGTGCCAGCAGCGGAGAAAACAGGGTCTACGAGCAGTACTTC. It encodes CASSGENRVYEQYF.

The chain joins TRBV7-9 to TRBJ2-7; TRBD1 is a possible D gene (6 bases). The germline V gene encodes CDR1 SEHNR and CDR2 FQNEAQ (reference sequence). Trimming stripped 5 bases from V and 3 bases from J, with 14 bases between. The CDR3 has 14 residues. The CDR3 bases are TGTGCCAGCAGCCATCCGGGACAAAACTACGAGCAGTACTTC. Translation: CASSHPGQNYEQYF.

This chain uses TRBV7-9 with TRBJ2-5, with 10 nucleotides matching TRBD1. Trimming took 3 bases from V and 5 from J; bases not matched to a gene: 12. This CDR3 spans 17 amino acids. CDR1 is SEHNR and CDR2 is FQNEAQ in the germline V gene (reference sequence). The CDR3 DNA reads as TGTGCCAGCAGCTTGTACAGGGTGACAGGGGGCGTGGAGACCCAGTACTTC. Amino acids: CASSLYRVTGGVETQYF.

Turning to this clone: One junction end disagrees with the germline gene, perhaps due to a read error. The chain joins TRBV10-1 to TRBJ1-2, with TRBD1 as a possible D gene (5 bases). CDR1 and CDR2 (germline): WNHNN, SYGVQD (reference sequence). The CDR3 extends over 13 amino acids. In nucleotides, the CDR3 is TGCGCCAGCAGAGAACCGGGACGGCCGACGTCAGGCTTC. Translating it yields CASREPGRPTSGF.

V gene TRBV27 combines with J gene TRBJ1-5; weak D call: TRBD1 (5 bases). The germline V and J ends were trimmed by 3 bases and 9 bases, with 12 bases remaining between them. CDR3 length: 13 amino acids. The V gene's germline CDR1 is MNHEY and CDR2 SMNVEV (reference sequence). The CDR3 is CASSLAGTPPQHF. CDR3 sequence (DNA): TGTGCCAGCAGTTTGGCGGGGACCCCGCCCCAGCATTTT.

The V and J genes are TRBV5-1 and TRBJ2-7; TRBD2 matches 8 bases. Trimming took 0 bases from V and 0 from J; bases not matched to a gene: 8. The CDR3 is 17 residues long. Germline lookup yields CDR1 SGHRS and CDR2 YFSETQ. The CDR3 DNA reads as TGCGCCAGCAGCTTGGCCCCTTCGGGAGGGGGCTCCTACGAGCAGTACTTC. Translation gives CASSLAPSGGGSYEQYF.

This chain uses TRBV5-6 with TRBJ1-1; D remains ambiguous. Germline loops: CDR1 SGHDT, CDR2 YYEEEE. V shed 4 bases and J shed 2 bases, with 12 bases lying between them. The CDR3 is 14 residues long. CDR3 in amino acids: CASSPRPDNTEAFF. CDR3 bases: TGTGCCAGCAGCCCGAGGCCGGATAACACTGAAGCTTTCTTT. Drawing the rest from reference TRBV5-6 and TRBJ1-1, the complete variable domain is DAGVTQSPTHLIKTRGQQVTLRCSPKSGHDTVSWYQQALGQGPQFIFQYYEEEERQRGNFPDRFSGHQFPNYSSELNVNALLLGDSALYLCASSPRPDNTEAFFGQGTRLTVV.

This sequence joins TRBV18 and TRBJ1-1, with D unclear. Germline V gene sequence: CDR1 KGHSH, CDR2 LQKENI. CDR3 length: 14 residues. Trimming removed 4 bases from V and 4 bases from J, with 13 bases in between. The CDR3 reads CASSLEQRSTEAFF. The CDR3, as DNA: TGTGCCAGCTCACTTGAACAGAGATCCACTGAAGCTTTCTTT.

The chain carries TRBV6-6 and TRBJ1-6; D is unresolved. The germline gives CDR1 MNHNY, CDR2 SVGAGI (reference sequence). V gave up 2 bases and J gave up 5 bases, with 10 bases separating them. The CDR3 runs to 15 residues. CDR3 sequence reads: CASSYNRGDNSPLHF. CDR3 DNA: TGTGCCAGCAGTTACAACAGAGGTGATAATTCACCCCTCCACTTT.

This chain connects TRBV5-5 to TRBJ1-1; no clear D gene. The ends were cut back, 2 bases at V and 1 base at J, with 9 bases in the middle. The CDR3 extends over 14 amino acids. Germline V gene sequence: CDR1 SGHKS, CDR2 YYEKEE (reference sequence). DNA of the CDR3: TGTGCCAGCAGCTTCGAGGGCGCGAACACTGAAGCTTTCTTT. Translation gives CASSFEGANTEAFF. Using reference TRBV5-5 and TRBJ1-1 for the parts outside the CDR3, the full variable domain is DAGVTQSPTHLIKTRGQQVTLRCSPISGHKSVSWYQQVLGQGPQFIFQYYEKEERGRGNFPDRFSARQFPNYSSELNVNALLLGDSALYLCASSFEGANTEAFFGQGTRLTVV.

The chain couples TRBV7-8 to TRBJ1-3; D is unclear. V shed 5 bases and J shed 0 bases, with 14 bases lying between them. The CDR3 is 16 residues long. Germline CDR1 and CDR2: SGHVS and FQNEAQ. The CDR3 loop reads CASSPAGLDSGNTIYF. In DNA form, the CDR3 reads TGTGCCAGCAGCCCTGCTGGGTTGGACTCTGGAAACACCATATATTTT.

This clone appeared a single time. The J gene is TRBJ2-1, the V gene TRBV5-1; maybe TRBD2 (5 bases). Per the germline V gene, CDR1 is SGHRS and CDR2 is YFSETQ. This CDR3 is 16 amino acids long. V was trimmed by 0 bases and J by 7 bases, leaving 17 bases between them. The CDR3 protein is CASSLEARAIRNEQFF. The CDR3 DNA sequence: TGCGCCAGCAGCTTGGAAGCGAGGGCAATTAGGAATGAGCAGTTCTTC.